This TCR beta chain was recorded in a study of human T cells and chemical hapten exposure. Germline V lookup: CDR1 SEHNR, CDR2 FQNEAQ (reference sequence). The CDR3 has 14 amino acids. The germline V and J ends were trimmed by 3 bases and 7 bases, with 13 bases remaining between them. The time point here: patch test 1, 2 weeks after DPC sensitization. Treatment noted: therapeutic diphenylcyclopropenone sensitization with weekly scalp DPC. Attachment of unique molecular identifiers to individual cDNA molecules was performed in the library. TCRdb used MiXCR to reprocess the RACE reads, holding one entry per CDR3 protein. The table records about 340,000 distinct CDR3 sequences, approximately 6.9% of them present only once.

The clonotype comes from a woman aged 18-35 years with alopecia areata. Some clones in this sample may be carry-over from other donors' samples. The chain carries TRBV7-9 and TRBJ1-5, with D perhaps TRBD1 (5 bases). The sequencing used whole blood, collected in connection with sensitization to the hapten diphenylcyclopropenone (DPC). The CDR3 region is CASSLGPRGQPQHF. CDR3 in DNA: TGTGCCAGCAGCTTGGGCCCCCGGGGGCAGCCCCAGCATTTT.